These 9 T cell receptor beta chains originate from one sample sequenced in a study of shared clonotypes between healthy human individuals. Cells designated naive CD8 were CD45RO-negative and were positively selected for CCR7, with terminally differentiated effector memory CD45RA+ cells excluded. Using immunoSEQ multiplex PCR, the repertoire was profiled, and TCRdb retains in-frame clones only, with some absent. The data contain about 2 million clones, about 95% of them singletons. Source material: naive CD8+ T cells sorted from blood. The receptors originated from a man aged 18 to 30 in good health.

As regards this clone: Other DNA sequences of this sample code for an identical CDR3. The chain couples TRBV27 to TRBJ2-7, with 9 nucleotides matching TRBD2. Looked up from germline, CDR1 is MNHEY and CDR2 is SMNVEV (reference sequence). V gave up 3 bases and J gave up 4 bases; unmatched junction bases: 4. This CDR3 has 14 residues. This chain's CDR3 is CASSLGLAGYEQYF. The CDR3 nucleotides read TGTGCCAGCAGTTTGGGACTAGCAGGTTACGAGCAGTACTTC.

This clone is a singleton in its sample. The CDR3 DNA follows: TGTGCCACCAGCACATCCGGGGCCGGCTACGAGCAGTACTTC. Protein sequence: CATSTSGAGYEQYF. The V gene is TRBV15, the J gene TRBJ2-7; D may match TRBD1 or TRBD2 (5 bases each). The CDR3 extends over 14 amino acids. Trimming pared 4 bases from V and 3 bases from J, leaving 13 bases between. CDR1 is LNHNV, CDR2 YYDKDF, per germline (reference sequence).

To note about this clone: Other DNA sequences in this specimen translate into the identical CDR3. The CDR3 loop reads CASSLEASSYEQYF. The CDR3 DNA reads as TGTGCCAGCAGCTTAGAAGCGAGCTCCTACGAGCAGTACTTC. This chain uses TRBV7-6 with TRBJ2-7, with D uncertain. The CDR3 runs 14 residues. Deletions cut 1 base from V and 0 bases from J, with 7 bases between. Germline CDR1 and CDR2: SGHVS and FNYEAQ.

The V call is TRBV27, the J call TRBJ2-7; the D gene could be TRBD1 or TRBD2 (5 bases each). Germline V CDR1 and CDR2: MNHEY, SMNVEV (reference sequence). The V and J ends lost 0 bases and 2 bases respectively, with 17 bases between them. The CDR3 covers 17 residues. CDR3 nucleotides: TGTGCCAGCAGTTTATCGTACGGGACGGATTTCCCCTACGAGCAGTACTTC. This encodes CASSLSYGTDFPYEQYF.

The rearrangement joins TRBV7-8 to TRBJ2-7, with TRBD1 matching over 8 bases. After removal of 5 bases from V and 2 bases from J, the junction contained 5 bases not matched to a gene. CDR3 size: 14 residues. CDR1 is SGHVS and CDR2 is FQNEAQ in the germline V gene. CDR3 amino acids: CASSRPGQAYEQYF. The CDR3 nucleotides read TGTGCCAGCAGCCGACCGGGACAGGCCTACGAGCAGTACTTC.

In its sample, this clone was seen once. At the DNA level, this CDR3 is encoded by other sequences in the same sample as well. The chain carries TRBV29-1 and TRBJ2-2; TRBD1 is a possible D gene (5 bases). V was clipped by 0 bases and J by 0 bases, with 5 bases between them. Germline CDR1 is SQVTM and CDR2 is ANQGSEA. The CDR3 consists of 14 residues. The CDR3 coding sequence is TGCAGCGTTGAAGACAGGGCGAACACCGGGGAGCTGTTTTTT. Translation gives CSVEDRANTGELFF.

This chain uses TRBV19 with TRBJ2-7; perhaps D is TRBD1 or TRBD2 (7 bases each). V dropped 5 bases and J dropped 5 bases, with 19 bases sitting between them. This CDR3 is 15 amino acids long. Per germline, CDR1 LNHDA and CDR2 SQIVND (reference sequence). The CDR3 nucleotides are TGTGCCAGTAGTCATCTTCAGGGGGGGCTTAACGAGCAGTACTTC. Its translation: CASSHLQGGLNEQYF. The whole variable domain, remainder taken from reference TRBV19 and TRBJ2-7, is DGGITQSPKYLFRKEGQNVTLSCEQNLNHDAMYWYRQDPGQGLRLIYYSQIVNDFQKGDIAEGYSVSREKKESFPLTVTSAQKNPTAFYLCASSHLQGGLNEQYFGPGTRLTVT.

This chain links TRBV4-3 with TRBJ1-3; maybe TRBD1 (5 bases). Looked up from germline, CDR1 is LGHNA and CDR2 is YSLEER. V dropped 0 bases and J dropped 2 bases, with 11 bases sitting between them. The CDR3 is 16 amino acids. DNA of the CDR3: TGCGCCAGCAGCCAAGATCTGTGGACAACTGGAAACACCATATATTTT. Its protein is CASSQDLWTTGNTIYF.

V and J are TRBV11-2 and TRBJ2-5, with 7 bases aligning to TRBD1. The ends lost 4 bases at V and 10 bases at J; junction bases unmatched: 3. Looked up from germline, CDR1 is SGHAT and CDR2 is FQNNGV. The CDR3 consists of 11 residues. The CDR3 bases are TGTGCCAGCAGCTCAACAGGGGTCCAGTACTTC. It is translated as CASSSTGVQYF. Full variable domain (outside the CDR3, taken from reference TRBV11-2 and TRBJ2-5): EAGVAQSPRYKIIEKRQSVAFWCNPISGHATLYWYQQILGQGPKLLIQFQNNGVVDDSQLPKDRFSAERLKGVDSTLKIQPAKLEDSAVYLCASSSTGVQYFGPGTRLLVL.